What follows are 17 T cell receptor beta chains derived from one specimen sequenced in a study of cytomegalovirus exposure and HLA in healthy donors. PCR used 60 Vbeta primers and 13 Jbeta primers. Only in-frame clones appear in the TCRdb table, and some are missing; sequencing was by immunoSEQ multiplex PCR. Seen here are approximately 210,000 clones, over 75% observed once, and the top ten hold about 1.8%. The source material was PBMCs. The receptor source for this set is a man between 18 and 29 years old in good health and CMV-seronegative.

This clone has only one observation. DNA for the CDR3: TGTGCCAGCAGCCTACTTCCCGGGACAGATCTCTACGAGCAGTACTTC. Its translation: CASSLLPGTDLYEQYF. The chain employs TRBV7-9 and TRBJ2-7; 7 nucleotides agree with TRBD1. The CDR3 consists of 16 residues. V was clipped by 5 bases and J by 3 bases; unmatched bases: 13. Germline CDR1 is SEHNR and CDR2 is FQNEAQ (reference sequence).

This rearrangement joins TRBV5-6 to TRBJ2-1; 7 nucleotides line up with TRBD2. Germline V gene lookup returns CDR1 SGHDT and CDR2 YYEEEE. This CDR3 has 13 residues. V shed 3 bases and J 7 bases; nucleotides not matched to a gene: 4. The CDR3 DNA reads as TGTGCCAGCAGCTGGGGGGGGGAGAATGAGCAGTTCTTC. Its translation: CASSWGGENEQFF.

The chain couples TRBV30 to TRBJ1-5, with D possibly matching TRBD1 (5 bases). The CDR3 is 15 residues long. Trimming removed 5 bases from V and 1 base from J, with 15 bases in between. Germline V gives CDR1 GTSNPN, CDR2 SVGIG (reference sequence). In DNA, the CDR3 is TGTGCCTGGTCATTGGGGGGTCGAAGCAATCAGCCCCAGCATTTT. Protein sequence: CAWSLGGRSNQPQHF.

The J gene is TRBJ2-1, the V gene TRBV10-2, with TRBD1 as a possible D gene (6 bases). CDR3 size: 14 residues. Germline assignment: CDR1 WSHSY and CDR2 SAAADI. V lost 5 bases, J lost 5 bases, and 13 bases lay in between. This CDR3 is CASSNRAPDNEQFF. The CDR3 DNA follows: TGCGCCAGCAGTAACAGGGCCCCGGACAATGAGCAGTTCTTC.

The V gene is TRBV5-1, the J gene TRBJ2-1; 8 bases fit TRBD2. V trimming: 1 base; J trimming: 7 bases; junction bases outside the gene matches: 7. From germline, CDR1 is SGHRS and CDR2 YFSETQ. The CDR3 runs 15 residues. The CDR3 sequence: CASSLLVSGKNEQFF. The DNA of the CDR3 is TGCGCCAGCAGCTTGTTAGTTAGCGGGAAAAATGAGCAGTTCTTC. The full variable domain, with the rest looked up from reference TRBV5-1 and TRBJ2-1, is KAGVTQTPRYLIKTRGQQVTLSCSPISGHRSVSWYQQTPGQGLQFLFEYFSETQRNKGNFPGRFSGRQFSNSRSEMNVSTLELGDSALYLCASSLLVSGKNEQFFGPGTRLTVL.

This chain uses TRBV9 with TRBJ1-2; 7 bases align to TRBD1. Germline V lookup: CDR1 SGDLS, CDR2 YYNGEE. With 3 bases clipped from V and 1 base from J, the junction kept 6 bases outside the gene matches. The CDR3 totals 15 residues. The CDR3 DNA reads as TGTGCCAGCAGCGCGGGACAGACTCATAACTATGGCTACACCTTC. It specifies CASSAGQTHNYGYTF.

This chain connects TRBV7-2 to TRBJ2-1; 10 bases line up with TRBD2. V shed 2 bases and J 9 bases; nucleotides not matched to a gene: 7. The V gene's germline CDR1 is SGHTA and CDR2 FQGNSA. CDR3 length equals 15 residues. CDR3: CASSLSLAGAGEQFF. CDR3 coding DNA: TGTGCCAGCAGCTTATCGCTAGCGGGGGCCGGTGAGCAGTTCTTC.

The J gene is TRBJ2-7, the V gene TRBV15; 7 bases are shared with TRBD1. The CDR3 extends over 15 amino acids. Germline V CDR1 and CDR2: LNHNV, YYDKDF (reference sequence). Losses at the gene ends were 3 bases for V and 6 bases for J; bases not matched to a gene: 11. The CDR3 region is CATSSLPDRAGEQYF. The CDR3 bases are TGTGCCACCAGCAGCCTACCTGACAGGGCTGGCGAGCAGTACTTC.

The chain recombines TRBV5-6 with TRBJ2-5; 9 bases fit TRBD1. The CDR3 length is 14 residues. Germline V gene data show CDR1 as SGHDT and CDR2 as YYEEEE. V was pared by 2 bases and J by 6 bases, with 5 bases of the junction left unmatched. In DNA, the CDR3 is TGTGCCAGCAGCTTCGGGACAGGGAGACAGACCCAGTACTTC. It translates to CASSFGTGRQTQYF. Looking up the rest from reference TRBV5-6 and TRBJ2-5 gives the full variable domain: DAGVTQSPTHLIKTRGQQVTLRCSPKSGHDTVSWYQQALGQGPQFIFQYYEEEERQRGNFPDRFSGHQFPNYSSELNVNALLLGDSALYLCASSFGTGRQTQYFGPGTRLLVL.

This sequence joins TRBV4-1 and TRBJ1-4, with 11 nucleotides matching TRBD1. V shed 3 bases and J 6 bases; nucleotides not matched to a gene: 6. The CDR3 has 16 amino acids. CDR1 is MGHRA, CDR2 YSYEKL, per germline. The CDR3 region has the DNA TGCGCCAGCAGCCAGGTTCCGGGACAGGGGGATGAAAAACTGTTTTTT. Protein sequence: CASSQVPGQGDEKLFF.

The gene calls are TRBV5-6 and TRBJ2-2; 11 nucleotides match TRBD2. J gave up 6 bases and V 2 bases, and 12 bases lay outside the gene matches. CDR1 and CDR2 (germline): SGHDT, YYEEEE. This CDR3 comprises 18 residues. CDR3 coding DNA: TGTGCCAGCAGCTTCGATACTAGCGGGAGAACCAGGTCCGGGGAGCTGTTTTTT. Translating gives CASSFDTSGRTRSGELFF.

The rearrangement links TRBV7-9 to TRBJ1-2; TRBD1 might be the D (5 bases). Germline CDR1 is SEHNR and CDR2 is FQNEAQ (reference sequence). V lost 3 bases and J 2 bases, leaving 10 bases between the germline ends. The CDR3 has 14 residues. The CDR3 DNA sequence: TGTGCCAGCAGCTTGATGACAGTGAACTATGGCTACACCTTC. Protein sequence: CASSLMTVNYGYTF.

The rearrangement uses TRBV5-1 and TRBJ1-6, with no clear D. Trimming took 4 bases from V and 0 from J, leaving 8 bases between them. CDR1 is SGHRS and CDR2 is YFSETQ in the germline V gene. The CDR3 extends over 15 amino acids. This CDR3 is CASSDTSSYNSPLHF. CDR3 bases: TGCGCCAGCAGCGATACGAGCTCCTATAATTCACCCCTCCACTTT.

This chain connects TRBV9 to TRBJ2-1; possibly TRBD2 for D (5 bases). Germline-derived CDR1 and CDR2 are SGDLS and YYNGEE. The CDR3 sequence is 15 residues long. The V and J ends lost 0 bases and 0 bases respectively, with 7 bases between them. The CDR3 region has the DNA TGTGCCAGCAGCGTAGCGGGGATCTCCTACAATGAGCAGTTCTTC. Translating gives CASSVAGISYNEQFF.

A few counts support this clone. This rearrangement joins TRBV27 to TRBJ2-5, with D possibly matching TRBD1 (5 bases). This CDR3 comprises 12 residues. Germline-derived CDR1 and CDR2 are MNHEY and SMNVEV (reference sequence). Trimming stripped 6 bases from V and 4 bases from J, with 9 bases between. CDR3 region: CASRGAGETQYF. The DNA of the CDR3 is TGTGCCAGCAGAGGGGCAGGAGAGACCCAGTACTTC.

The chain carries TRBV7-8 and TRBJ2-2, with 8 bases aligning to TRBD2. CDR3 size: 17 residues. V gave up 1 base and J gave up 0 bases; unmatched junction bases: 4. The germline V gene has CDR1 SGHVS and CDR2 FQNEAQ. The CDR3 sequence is CASSLVSGVSNTGELFF. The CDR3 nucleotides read TGTGCCAGCAGCTTAGTTAGCGGGGTCTCGAACACCGGGGAGCTGTTTTTT.

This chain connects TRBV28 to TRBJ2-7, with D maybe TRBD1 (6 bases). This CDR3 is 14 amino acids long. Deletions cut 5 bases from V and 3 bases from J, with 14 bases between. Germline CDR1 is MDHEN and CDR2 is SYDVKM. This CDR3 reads CASSLTGQGYEQYF. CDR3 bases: TGTGCCAGCAGTCTGACGGGACAAGGCTACGAGCAGTACTTC. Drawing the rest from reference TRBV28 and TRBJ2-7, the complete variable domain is DVKVTQSSRYLVKRTGEKVFLECVQDMDHENMFWYRQDPGLGLRLIYFSYDVKMKEKGDIPEGYSVSREKKERFSLILESASTNQTSMYLCASSLTGQGYEQYFGPGTRLTVT.